This TCR beta chain was observed in a study of blood T cell repertoires in COVID-19. Per the germline V gene, CDR1 is LNHDA and CDR2 is SQIVND (reference sequence). The CDR3 contains 15 residues. V was pared by 6 bases and J by 0 bases, with 5 bases of the junction left unmatched. Generated by immunoSEQ multiplex PCR, the TCRdb table keeps only in-frame clones and is missing some. The table lists about 250,000 clones, 75% to 90% of them singletons. V is TRBV19 and J is TRBJ1-5, with 7 bases identical to TRBD1. This receptor was obtained from a woman under 30 who had recovered from COVID-19. The sequencing input was PBMCs or T cells enriched from blood (not recorded which). CDR3: CASSLDRSSNQPQHF. The CDR3 DNA is TGTGCCAGTAGCCTGGACAGGAGTAGCAATCAGCCCCAGCATTTT.